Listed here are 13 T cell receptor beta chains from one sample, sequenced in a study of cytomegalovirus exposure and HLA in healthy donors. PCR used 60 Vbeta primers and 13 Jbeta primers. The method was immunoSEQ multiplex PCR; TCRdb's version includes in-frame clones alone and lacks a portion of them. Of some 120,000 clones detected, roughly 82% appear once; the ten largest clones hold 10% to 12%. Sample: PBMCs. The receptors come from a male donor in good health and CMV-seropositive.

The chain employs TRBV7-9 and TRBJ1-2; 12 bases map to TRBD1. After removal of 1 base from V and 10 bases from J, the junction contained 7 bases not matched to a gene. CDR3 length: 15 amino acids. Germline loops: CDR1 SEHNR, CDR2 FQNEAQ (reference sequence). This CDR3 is CASSLVFGTGGAYTF. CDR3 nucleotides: TGTGCCAGCAGCTTAGTCTTCGGGACAGGGGGCGCCTACACCTTC.

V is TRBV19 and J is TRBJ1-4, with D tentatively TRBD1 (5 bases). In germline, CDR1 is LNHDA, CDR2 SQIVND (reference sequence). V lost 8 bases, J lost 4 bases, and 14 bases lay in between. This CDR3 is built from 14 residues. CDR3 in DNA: TGTGCCAGTGAGGGAAGGGGACTTAATGAAAAACTGTTTTTT. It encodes CASEGRGLNEKLFF.

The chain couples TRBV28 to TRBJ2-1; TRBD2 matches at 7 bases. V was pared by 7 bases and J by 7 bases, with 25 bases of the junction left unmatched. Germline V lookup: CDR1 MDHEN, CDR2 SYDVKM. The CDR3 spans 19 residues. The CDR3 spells CASTLGEGLASRGRNEQFF. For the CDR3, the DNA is TGTGCCAGCACCTTGGGTGAAGGGTTGGCAAGCCGCGGGAGAAATGAGCAGTTCTTC.

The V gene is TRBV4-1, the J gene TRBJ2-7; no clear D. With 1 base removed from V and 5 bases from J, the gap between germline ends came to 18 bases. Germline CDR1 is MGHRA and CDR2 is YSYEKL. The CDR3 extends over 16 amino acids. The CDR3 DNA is TGCGCCAGCAGCCAAGGTCAAGCCTCCGCCGACAACGAGCAGTACTTC. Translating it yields CASSQGQASADNEQYF.

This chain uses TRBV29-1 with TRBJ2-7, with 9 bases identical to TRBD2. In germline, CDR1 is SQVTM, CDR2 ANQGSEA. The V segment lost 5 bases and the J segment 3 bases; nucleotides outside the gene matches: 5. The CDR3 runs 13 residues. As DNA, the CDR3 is TGCAGCGTTTCCGGGACTAGCTTCTACGAGCAGTACTTC. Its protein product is CSVSGTSFYEQYF.

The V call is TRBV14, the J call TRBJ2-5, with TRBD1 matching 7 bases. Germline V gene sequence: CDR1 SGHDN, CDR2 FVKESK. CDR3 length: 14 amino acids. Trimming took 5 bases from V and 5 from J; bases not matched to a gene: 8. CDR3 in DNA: TGTGCCAGCAGCTCCGGCAGGGGGACGGAGACCCAGTACTTC. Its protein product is CASSSGRGTETQYF.

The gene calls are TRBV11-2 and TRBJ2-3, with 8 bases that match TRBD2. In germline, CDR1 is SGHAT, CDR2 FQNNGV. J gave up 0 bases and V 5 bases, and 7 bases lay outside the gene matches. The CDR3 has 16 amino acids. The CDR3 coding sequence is TGTGCCAGCAGCCAGAATCCTAGCGGGAGCACAGATACGCAGTATTTT. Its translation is CASSQNPSGSTDTQYF. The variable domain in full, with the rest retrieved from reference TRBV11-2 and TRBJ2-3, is EAGVAQSPRYKIIEKRQSVAFWCNPISGHATLYWYQQILGQGPKLLIQFQNNGVVDDSQLPKDRFSAERLKGVDSTLKIQPAKLEDSAVYLCASSQNPSGSTDTQYFGPGTRLTVL.

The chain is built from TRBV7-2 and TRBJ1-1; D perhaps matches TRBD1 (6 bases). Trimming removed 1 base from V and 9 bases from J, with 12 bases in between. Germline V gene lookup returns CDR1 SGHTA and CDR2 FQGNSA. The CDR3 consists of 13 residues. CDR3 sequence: CASSLEPQGQAFF. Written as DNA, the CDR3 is TGTGCCAGCAGCTTAGAGCCGCAGGGGCAAGCTTTCTTT. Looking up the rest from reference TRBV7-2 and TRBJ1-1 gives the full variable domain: GAGVSQSPSNKVTEKGKDVELRCDPISGHTALYWYRQSLGQGLEFLIYFQGNSAPDKSGLPSDRFSAERTGGSVSTLTIQRTQQEDSAVYLCASSLEPQGQAFFGQGTRLTVV.

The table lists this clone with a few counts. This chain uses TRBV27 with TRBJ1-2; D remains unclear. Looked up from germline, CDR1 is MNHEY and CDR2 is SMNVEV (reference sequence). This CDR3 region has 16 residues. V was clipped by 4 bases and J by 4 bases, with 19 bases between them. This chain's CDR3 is CASSSIPHNYGYGYTF. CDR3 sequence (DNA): TGTGCCAGCAGTTCGATACCCCACAATTATGGCTATGGCTACACCTTC.

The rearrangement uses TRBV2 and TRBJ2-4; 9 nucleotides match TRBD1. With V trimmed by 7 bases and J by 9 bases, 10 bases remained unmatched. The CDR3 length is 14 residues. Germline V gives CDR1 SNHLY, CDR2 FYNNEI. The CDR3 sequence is CASTPGTGSGIQYF. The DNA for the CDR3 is TGTGCCAGCACCCCCGGGACAGGGTCGGGCATTCAGTACTTC.

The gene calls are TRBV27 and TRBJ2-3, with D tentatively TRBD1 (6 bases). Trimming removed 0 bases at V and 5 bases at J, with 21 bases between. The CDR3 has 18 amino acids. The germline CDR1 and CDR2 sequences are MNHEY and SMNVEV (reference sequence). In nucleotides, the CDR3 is TGTGCCAGCAGTTTATCGCCCTTATCGGGCCGCAGGGGAGATACGCAGTATTTT. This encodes CASSLSPLSGRRGDTQYF.

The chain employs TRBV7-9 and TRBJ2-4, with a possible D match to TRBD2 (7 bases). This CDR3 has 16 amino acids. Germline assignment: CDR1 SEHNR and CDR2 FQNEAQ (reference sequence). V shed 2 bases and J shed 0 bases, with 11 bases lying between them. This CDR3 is CASSLSGGGAKNIQYF. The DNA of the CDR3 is TGTGCCAGCAGCTTATCGGGGGGCGGAGCCAAAAACATTCAGTACTTC.

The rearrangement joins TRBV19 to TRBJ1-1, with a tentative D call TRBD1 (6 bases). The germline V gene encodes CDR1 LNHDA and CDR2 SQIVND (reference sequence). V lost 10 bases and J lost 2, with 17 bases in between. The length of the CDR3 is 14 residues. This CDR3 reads CATQRGTLNTEAFF. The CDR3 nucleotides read TGTGCCACCCAAAGGGGGACACTAAACACTGAAGCTTTCTTT.